Here is one TCR beta chain with its context. The sample belongs to a study of blood T cell repertoires in COVID-19. Study at large: Specimens from acute and convalescent COVID-19 originated in the United States, Italy and Spain. The analysed material was cDNA or gDNA that came from T cells, B-cell-depleted T cells, or PBMCs.

Original analysis: Reference gene primer amplification gave nucleated cell count estimates. The data were produced by immunoSEQ multiplex PCR, yet TCRdb's version contains in-frame clones alone and is incomplete. V and J calls and clone size are given by that table; D and trimming were obtained from the DNA. The top ten clones hold 4% to 5% of a sample with fewer than 250,000 clones, 82% of them seen once. V was shortened by 2 bases and J by 8 bases, with 12 bases between the two germline ends. The CDR3 has 13 amino acids. The receptor was derived from a woman between 65 and 79 years old with acute or convalescent COVID-19. The sequenced sample was peripheral blood. The chain couples TRBV12-3 or TRBV12-4 to TRBJ1-1; D may be TRBD1 (6 bases). The CDR3 DNA reads TGTGCCAGCAGTTTACACAGGGTCGGCGAAGCTTTCTTT. Translating gives CASSLHRVGEAFF.